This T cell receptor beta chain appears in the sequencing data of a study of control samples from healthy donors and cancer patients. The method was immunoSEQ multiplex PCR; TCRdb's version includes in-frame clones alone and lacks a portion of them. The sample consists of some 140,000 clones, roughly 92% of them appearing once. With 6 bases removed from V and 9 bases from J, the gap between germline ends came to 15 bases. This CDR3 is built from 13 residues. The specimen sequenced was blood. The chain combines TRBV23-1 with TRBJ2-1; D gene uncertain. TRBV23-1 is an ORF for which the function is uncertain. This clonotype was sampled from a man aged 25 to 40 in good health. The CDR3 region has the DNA TGCGCCAGCAGCCTATTGATATTTTTTGAGCAGTTCTTC. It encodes CASSLLIFFEQFF.